Below, 3 T cell receptor beta chains from the same sample are listed, as sequenced in a study of blood T cell repertoires in COVID-19. The assay was immunoSEQ multiplex PCR, and TCRdb's table has in-frame clones only and misses some. The profile covers around 450,000 clones, with around 90% appearing a single time and about 0.75% taken by the ten largest. The sample taken for sequencing was PBMCs or T cells enriched from blood (not recorded which). These receptors came from a woman aged 18-29 years who had recovered from COVID-19.

In nucleotides, the CDR3 is TGTGCCAGCAGCCCTGGACAGGGGGCCGTATCACCCCTCCACTTT. Translating gives CASSPGQGAVSPLHF. This chain joins TRBV7-6 and TRBJ1-6; 11 nucleotides agree with TRBD1. The CDR3 length is 15 residues. The V and J ends lost 5 bases and 10 bases, in that order; junction bases with no gene match: 7. CDR1 and CDR2 (germline): SGHVS, FNYEAQ.

CDR3 sequence (DNA): TGTGCCAGCAGCCCCATGCAGGGCAGCACTGAAGCTTTCTTT. This translates into CASSPMQGSTEAFF. This rearrangement joins TRBV7-2 to TRBJ1-1; D is perhaps TRBD1 (5 bases). The V end was cut by 5 bases, the J end by 4 bases, with 14 bases between. This CDR3 is built from 14 residues. Germline CDR1 SGHTA, CDR2 FQGNSA.

The V and J genes are TRBV24-1 and TRBJ1-5; possibly TRBD1 for D (5 bases). The V end was cut by 3 bases, the J end by 9 bases, with 20 bases between. This CDR3 region has 16 residues. Germline V gene lookup returns CDR1 KGHDR and CDR2 SFDVKD. The CDR3 coding sequence is TGTGCCACCAGTGATGCCCGGGGGACCCTTAGCTTGCCCCAGCATTTT. Translating it yields CATSDARGTLSLPQHF.